The source of this T cell receptor beta chain is a study of blood T cells in healthy people across ages (dated by TCRdb to the mid-2010s). For context, the study as a whole: In model experiments, template switching captured roughly one uniquely barcoded TCR beta cDNA molecule for every two T cells. Age-related changes in TCR beta repertoire diversity were measured in the study by deep sequencing normalized with unique cDNA molecular identifiers. The donors were split into four age groups: young (average around 17 years), middle-aged (39), aged (roughly 60) and long-lived (roughly 80). To avoid experimental bias, donors of different ages were distributed randomly across sequencing lanes. Using the same blood draw, the study looked at two additional independent replicas of 1 million unique cDNA reads for two donors, one aged 18 to 29 and the other aged 80 or older. The study at large found these results: Bulk unsorted PBMC profiling prevented conclusive comparison of naive and antigen-experienced compartments. Because donor CMV infection status was unknown, age-related changes in expanded clonotypes were potentially confounded. The percentage of naive T cells measured by flow cytometry correlated strongly with observed TCR beta diversity. Observed TCR beta diversity per million T cells fell roughly linearly with age, and a significant reduction was already apparent by age around 36. The long-lived group showed more naive CD4+ T cells, fewer expanded clones and increased TCR diversity than the aged group, suggesting age selection. Estimates of total diversity based on one million sequenced T cells were regarded as lower bounds and as underestimates.

V loses 7 bases, J loses 1 base, and the germline ends lie 20 bases apart. The CDR3 spans 16 residues, from the cysteine through the phenylalanine. Only CDR3 DNA remains: 48 bases, in frame from the first base. The germline V gene specifies SNHLY as CDR1 and FYNNEI as CDR2. The roughly 42 donors, aged roughly 6 to 95 years, were systemically healthy Caucasian individuals from Russia. Around 10 milliliters of peripheral blood were drawn from each donor into EDTA-treated Vacutainer tubes. Ficoll-Paque density-gradient centrifugation was used to isolate PBMCs, with at least 6.5 million per sample. Total RNA was extracted from PBMCs with Trizol reagent, with at least 5 micrograms obtained per sample. For every donor, an aliquot of PBMCs went through flow cytometry to measure the percentages of naive CD45RAhigh/CD27high T cells. Library preparation was by 5' RACE. TCRdb lists the instrument as Illumina HiSeq 2500. The second PCR ran for roughly 7 to 11 cycles and used a J-beta primer mix along with a sample-barcoded 5' primer. A template-switch 5' adaptor carrying 12 random nucleotides introduced a unique molecular identifier onto each TCR beta cDNA molecule. Each sample yielded at least 2.5 million CDR3-containing paired-end reads. First-strand cDNA was synthesized from all RNA with the Mint cDNA synthesis kit, primed by a TRBC-specific oligonucleotide. Following uracil-DNA glycosylase treatment, all cDNA underwent a first 18-cycle PCR with the universal primers M1SS and BC2_uni_R. The authors processed their data as follows. For normalization, 1 million high-quality reads were randomly selected from each sample, with every read carrying a distinct molecular identifier. Reads sharing molecular identifiers were discarded rather than binned into consensus sequences. CDR3 identification, clonotype clustering and error correction used MiTCR with a Q25 quality threshold and the strictest error-elimination algorithm. A nonparametric unseen species model with Euler transformation was used to estimate a lower bound on total TCR beta diversity. The public sequencing data were trimmed at Q25 with fastp and processed into clonotypes with MiXCR by TCRdb, which kept only in-frame beta chains. Every entry covers one CDR3 protein and lists the most common genes and DNA from its rows. The V and J calls reflect TCRdb's pipeline rather than the authors' work. In this sample the table shows 920,000 or so distinct CDR3 sequences, 45% of which occur a single time. The ten top clones hold approximately 17% of the sample.

This clonotype was counted between two and nine times. Its specific antigen is unknown. Base quality data are lacking; no much larger clone is found one base away. The material sequenced was blood. This receptor was obtained from a woman aged 55-75 years in good health. Recombination connected TRBV2 to TRBJ2-7; TRBD2 might be the D gene, on 6 matching bases. The CDR3: CASTRDWRNRSYEQYF. The DNA reads TGTGCCAGCACTAGGGACTGGCGGAACCGGTCCTACGAGCAGTACTTC.